The 19 T cell receptor beta chains below all came from one sample that was sequenced in a study of shared clonotypes between healthy human individuals. Repertoires were generated with immunoSEQ multiplex PCR, while TCRdb's copy carries only in-frame clones and drops some. The sample includes 2 million to 2.5 million clones, under 95% of them seen just once. Sequenced sample: naive CD4+ T cells from PBMCs. Subset denoted: CD45RA+ positively selected. The receptors come from a man in his late teens or twenties in good health. Some clones in this sample may be carry-over from other donors' samples.

The genes are TRBV6-5 and TRBJ2-7, with 7 bases identical to TRBD1. Per germline, CDR1 MNHEY and CDR2 SVGAGI. The J segment lost 0 bases and the V segment lost 5 bases, leaving 4 bases of the junction unmatched. The CDR3 is 14 residues long. The CDR3 DNA reads as TGTGCCAGCAGTCCGGACAGGATCTCCTACGAGCAGTACTTC. Its protein product is CASSPDRISYEQYF.

The table lists this clone with a count of one. J is TRBJ2-1 and V is TRBV5-1, with 11 bases aligning to TRBD2. The trim removed 0 bases at V and 5 bases at J, leaving 4 bases unmatched. CDR3 length: 16 residues. The germline CDR1 and CDR2 sequences are SGHRS and YFSETQ. This CDR3 reads CASSLGGLAADNEQFF. The CDR3 DNA follows: TGCGCCAGCAGCTTGGGGGGACTAGCGGCGGACAATGAGCAGTTCTTC.

This clone was observed a single time. J is TRBJ2-1 and V is TRBV9, with 12 bases fitting TRBD2. This CDR3 is 16 amino acids long. Germline assignment: CDR1 SGDLS and CDR2 YYNGEE. V was pared by 3 bases and J by 8 bases, with 9 bases of the junction left unmatched. This chain's CDR3 is CASSAKTSGSIYEQFF. CDR3 sequence (DNA): TGTGCCAGCAGCGCCAAGACTAGCGGGAGTATATATGAGCAGTTCTTC.

The J gene is TRBJ2-3, the V gene TRBV30; D not resolved. Trimming stripped 1 base from V and 1 base from J, with 9 bases between. In germline, CDR1 is GTSNPN, CDR2 SVGIG (reference sequence). The CDR3 contains 14 residues. In DNA form, the CDR3 reads TGTGCCTGGAGTGAGAGTTTCGGCACAGATACGCAGTATTTT. Protein product: CAWSESFGTDTQYF.

The chain links TRBV4-3 to TRBJ2-2; 10 nucleotides line up with TRBD1. CDR3 length: 21 amino acids. V lost 6 bases, J lost 3 bases, and 22 bases stayed unmatched. The germline gives CDR1 LGHNA, CDR2 YSLEER. The DNA for the CDR3 is TGCGCCAGCAGTTTTTATTGGGGCCCGAGGTGGGACAGGGGAGACACCGGGGAGCTGTTTTTT. Translation: CASSFYWGPRWDRGDTGELFF.

This sequence joins TRBV2 and TRBJ2-6, with D unclear. V lost 7 bases, J lost 1 base, and 14 bases lay in between. The CDR3 runs to 16 residues. Germline CDR1 SNHLY, CDR2 FYNNEI. CDR3 coding DNA: TGTGCCAGCACCCCGCGTCGGGTATCTGGGGCCAACGTCCTGACTTTC. Translated, it gives CASTPRRVSGANVLTF.

The V and J genes are TRBV5-1 and TRBJ1-1, with D hard to call. CDR3 length: 13 amino acids. CDR1 is SGHRS, CDR2 YFSETQ, per germline. V shed 2 bases and J shed 6 bases, with 11 bases lying between them. The CDR3 DNA reads as TGCGCCAGCAGCTTATCGGGCATCGCTGAAGCTTTCTTT. As protein: CASSLSGIAEAFF.

The chain is built from TRBV10-2 and TRBJ1-1; D is unresolved. The CDR3 is made up of 13 amino acids. The germline V gene has CDR1 WSHSY and CDR2 SAAADI. Between the trimmed V and J ends, which lost 2 bases and 5 bases, there was a span of 9 bases. The CDR3, as DNA: TGCGCCAGCAGTGAGATGGGAGGGACTGAAGCTTTCTTT. Protein sequence: CASSEMGGTEAFF.

This chain uses TRBV27 with TRBJ1-2; D not resolved. Trimming pared 8 bases from V and 4 bases from J, leaving 17 bases between. Germline values: CDR1 MNHEY, CDR2 SMNVEV (reference sequence). CDR3 length: 14 amino acids. CDR3 DNA sequence: TGTGCCAGCTCAACGTTTGGGGAGGGCTATGGCTACACCTTC. It is translated as CASSTFGEGYGYTF.

V is TRBV7-2 and J is TRBJ1-1; D might be TRBD1 (5 bases). The CDR3 is 14 amino acids. Germline lookup yields CDR1 SGHTA and CDR2 FQGNSA. V was cut by 4 bases and J by 4 bases, with 13 bases left in between. CDR3 sequence (DNA): TGTGCCAGCAGCTGGGGGGGAGGGAGCACTGAAGCTTTCTTT. As protein: CASSWGGGSTEAFF.

This chain links TRBV29-1 with TRBJ2-5; 10 bases line up with TRBD2. The DNA end favors TRBJ2-7, so the J call may be wrong. This CDR3 has 14 amino acids. Per germline, CDR1 SQVTM and CDR2 ANQGSEA. CDR3 DNA sequence: TGCAGCGCAGGGACGGGTCTAGCGGGAGTCGAGCAGTACTTC. Protein: CSAGTGLAGVEQYF.

The chain couples TRBV5-1 to TRBJ2-7; either TRBD1 or TRBD2 may fit D (6 bases each). This CDR3 is 15 amino acids long. Germline CDR1 is SGHRS and CDR2 is YFSETQ. With 3 bases removed from V and 2 bases from J, the gap between germline ends came to 15 bases. The CDR3 loop is CASSSGPGATYEQYF. CDR3 nucleotides: TGCGCCAGCAGCTCGGGCCCGGGGGCCACCTACGAGCAGTACTTC.

This chain connects TRBV7-9 to TRBJ1-1; a weak D match, TRBD1 (6 bases). This CDR3 is 14 amino acids long. V lost 4 bases and J 4 bases, leaving 13 bases between the germline ends. Germline V gene lookup returns CDR1 SEHNR and CDR2 FQNEAQ (reference sequence). The CDR3 region has the DNA TGTGCCAGCAGCTCATACAGGGAGGTCACTGAAGCTTTCTTT. Amino acids: CASSSYREVTEAFF.

This chain connects TRBV19 to TRBJ2-7, with unresolved D. Per germline, CDR1 LNHDA and CDR2 SQIVND (reference sequence). CDR3 length: 14 residues. Between the trimmed V and J ends, which lost 3 bases and 4 bases, there was a span of 13 bases. CDR3: CASSISFVGYEQYF. DNA of the CDR3: TGTGCCAGTAGTATCTCGTTTGTGGGATACGAGCAGTACTTC. Combining the CDR3 with reference TRBV19 and TRBJ2-7 gives the whole variable domain DGGITQSPKYLFRKEGQNVTLSCEQNLNHDAMYWYRQDPGQGLRLIYYSQIVNDFQKGDIAEGYSVSREKKESFPLTVTSAQKNPTAFYLCASSISFVGYEQYFGPGTRLTVT.

The rearrangement uses TRBV7-9 and TRBJ2-1, with D possibly TRBD1 on 5 matching bases. The CDR3 covers 11 residues. The V end lost 7 bases, the J end lost 9 bases, and 10 bases lay between the germline ends. CDR1 is SEHNR and CDR2 is FQNEAQ in the germline V gene (reference sequence). The CDR3 protein is CASTTGSEQFF. The CDR3 DNA reads TGTGCCAGCACCACAGGTAGTGAGCAGTTCTTC.

This chain uses TRBV4-3 with TRBJ2-5, with 9 bases aligning to TRBD2. The last part of the DNA fits TRBJ2-7 better; the J call may be wrong. The length of the CDR3 is 18 residues. The germline CDR1 and CDR2 sequences are LGHNA and YSLEER. For the CDR3, the DNA is TGCGCCAGCAGCCAAGATTGGCGGGAGGGCGCCCGGCCCTACGAGCAGTACTTC. It yields the protein CASSQDWREGARPYEQYF.

This chain's CDR3 is CASSYPDHREDQPQHF. The CDR3 region has the DNA TGTGCCAGCAGTTACCCCGACCACAGGGAAGATCAGCCCCAGCATTTT. The gene calls are TRBV6-6 and TRBJ1-5, with D tentatively TRBD1 (6 bases). The V end lost 2 bases, the J end lost 5 bases, and 16 bases lay between the germline ends. The CDR3 spans 16 residues. The germline CDR1 and CDR2 sequences are MNHNY and SVGAGI (reference sequence).

The table lists this clone with a count of one. The chain uses TRBV7-2 and TRBJ1-2; D gene ambiguous. V shed 5 bases and J shed 2 bases, with 18 bases lying between them. There are 16 residues in the CDR3. CDR1 and CDR2 from the germline V gene are SGHTA and FQGNSA. Written as DNA, the CDR3 is TGTGCCAGCAGCGGATCCAGGTGGGCGGCGAACTATGGCTACACCTTC. Translated, it gives CASSGSRWAANYGYTF.

The chain is built from TRBV29-1 and TRBJ2-1; 9 nucleotides agree with TRBD2. This CDR3 contains 14 residues. Per the germline V gene, CDR1 is SQVTM and CDR2 is ANQGSEA. After removal of 7 bases from V and 4 bases from J, the junction contained 8 bases not matched to a gene. Written as DNA, the CDR3 is TGCAGCGCCTCTAGCGGGGCGGTGTACAATGAGCAGTTCTTC. Its protein product is CSASSGAVYNEQFF.